Listed here are 28 T cell receptor beta chains from one sample, sequenced in a study of cytotoxic CD8 clonotypes in ibrutinib-treated CLL. Sequencing was performed with immunoSEQ multiplex PCR; in TCRdb, only in-frame clones are kept and a portion is missing. The table lists approximately 200,000 clones, 72% of them singletons. The sequences come from PBMCs, collected after 24 months of ibrutinib treatment. The receptors originated from a human donor with chronic lymphocytic leukemia.

The table lists this clone with a few counts. The chain employs TRBV16 and TRBJ2-5, with no clear D. Looked up from germline, CDR1 is KGHSY and CDR2 is FQNENV. CDR3 length: 13 residues. Trimming took off 2 bases at V and 0 bases at J, with 4 bases between the two ends. In DNA form, the CDR3 reads TGTGCCAGCAGCCAAGACCACCAAGAGACCCAGTACTTC. It yields the protein CASSQDHQETQYF.

The CDR3, as DNA: TGCGCCAGCAACCCCGGGACAGGGGGGGATACGCAGTATTTT. This translates into CASNPGTGGDTQYF. The chain has TRBV5-1 and TRBJ2-3; TRBD1 matches 11 bases. Trimming cost V 6 bases and J 6 bases; bases outside gene matches: 6. This CDR3 region has 14 residues. CDR1 is SGHRS, CDR2 YFSETQ, per germline.

This chain joins TRBV15 and TRBJ2-1, with D hard to call. The V end was cut by 2 bases, the J end by 4 bases, with 6 bases between. This CDR3 has 13 amino acids. CDR1 LNHNV and CDR2 YYDKDF come from the germline V gene (reference sequence). CDR3 region: CATSRSGYNEQFF. Here the CDR3 DNA reads TGTGCCACCAGCAGATCTGGTTACAATGAGCAGTTCTTC.

V is TRBV6-1 and J is TRBJ2-7; 8 bases map to TRBD2. The length of the CDR3 is 12 residues. The junction had 11 bases not matched to a gene; V was cut back by 10 bases and J by 9 bases. The germline V gene encodes CDR1 MNHNS and CDR2 SASEGT. The CDR3 bases are TGTGCCACCCAGCCGGGGGGGAACGCGCAGTACTTC. Translating gives CATQPGGNAQYF.

J is TRBJ2-7 and V is TRBV30; unclear D gene. Germline-derived CDR1 and CDR2 are GTSNPN and SVGIG (reference sequence). V lost 2 bases and J lost 1, with 12 bases in between. This CDR3 is built from 14 residues. Here the CDR3 DNA reads TGTGCCTGGAGTAGAGGCGGAATGTCCTACGAGCAGTACTTC. As protein: CAWSRGGMSYEQYF. The whole variable domain, filled in from reference TRBV30 and TRBJ2-7, reads SQTIHQWPATLVQPVGSPLSLECTVEGTSNPNLYWYRQAAGRGLQLLFYSVGIGQISSEVPQNLSASRPQDRQFILSSKKLLLSDSGFYLCAWSRGGMSYEQYFGPGTRLTVT.

The genes are TRBV30 and TRBJ1-2, with D possibly being TRBD1 (5 bases). Germline V gene sequence: CDR1 GTSNPN, CDR2 SVGIG (reference sequence). This CDR3 contains 14 residues. Trimming left V 2 bases short and J 0 bases short, with 10 bases between. The CDR3 loop reads CAWSPGRANYGYTF. CDR3 coding DNA: TGTGCCTGGAGTCCGGGGCGAGCTAACTATGGCTACACCTTC.

The rearrangement joins TRBV10-3 to TRBJ1-5, with D tentatively TRBD1 (5 bases). Looked up from germline, CDR1 is ENHRY and CDR2 is SYGVKD. Trimming stripped 4 bases from V and 0 bases from J, with 10 bases between. The CDR3 is 15 amino acids. CDR3 nucleotides: TGTGCCATCAGTGTCGGGGGATATAGCAATCAGCCCCAGCATTTT. This gives the protein CAISVGGYSNQPQHF.

The genes are TRBV6-5 and TRBJ2-7, with no clear D. Germline lookup yields CDR1 MNHEY and CDR2 SVGAGI. The CDR3 spans 12 residues. The ends were cut back, 10 bases at V and 1 base at J, with 11 bases in the middle. CDR3 sequence: CATLGTSYEQYF. The CDR3 DNA follows: TGTGCCACCCTGGGCACATCCTACGAGCAGTACTTC.

CDR3 sequence reads: CASRIMTSAKPAGEQFF. The CDR3 DNA follows: TGTGCCAGCAGAATTATGACTAGCGCAAAACCGGCCGGTGAGCAGTTCTTC. V gene TRBV5-4 combines with J gene TRBJ2-1, with TRBD2 matching 8 bases. Germline CDR1 is SGHNT and CDR2 is YYREEE (reference sequence). V lost 5 bases and J lost 9; bases outside the gene matches: 19. The CDR3 runs to 17 residues.

This clone came up a few times. The chain couples TRBV27 to TRBJ1-5; TRBD1 matches 7 bases. This CDR3 is 14 amino acids long. The ends lost 5 bases at V and 6 bases at J; junction bases unmatched: 7. Germline V lookup: CDR1 MNHEY, CDR2 SMNVEV (reference sequence). DNA of the CDR3: TGTGCCAGCAGTCTATACAGGGGCACTCAGCCCCAGCATTTT. Translated, it gives CASSLYRGTQPQHF.

The chain recombines TRBV30 with TRBJ1-1; no clear D gene. Trimming took 0 bases from V and 5 from J, leaving 10 bases between them. Germline-derived CDR1 and CDR2 are GTSNPN and SVGIG (reference sequence). The CDR3 spans 13 residues. CDR3 sequence: CAWSVFRATEAFF. The DNA of the CDR3 is TGTGCCTGGAGTGTATTCCGGGCTACTGAAGCTTTCTTT.

This clone came up once. The chain links TRBV7-6 to TRBJ2-3; possibly TRBD1 for D (5 bases). In germline, CDR1 is SGHVS, CDR2 FNYEAQ. This CDR3 is 16 amino acids long. Trimming left V 5 bases short and J 0 bases short, with 15 bases between. The CDR3 sequence is CASSPSRTTSTDTQYF. The CDR3 DNA follows: TGTGCCAGCAGCCCGTCCCGGACAACGAGCACAGATACGCAGTATTTT.

The chain employs TRBV27 and TRBJ1-5, with 7 bases that match TRBD1. Germline V gives CDR1 MNHEY, CDR2 SMNVEV (reference sequence). Trimming cost V 5 bases and J 7 bases; bases outside gene matches: 8. The CDR3 extends over 14 amino acids. The CDR3: CASSPTGLGQPQHF. The CDR3 DNA reads as TGTGCCAGCAGTCCGACAGGGTTGGGCCAGCCCCAGCATTTT.

The V call is TRBV2, the J call TRBJ2-7, with TRBD2 identical over 11 bases. Germline values: CDR1 SNHLY, CDR2 FYNNEI. The ends lost 6 bases at V and 8 bases at J; junction bases unmatched: 6. This CDR3 contains 13 residues. The CDR3 coding sequence is TGTGCCAGCAGGACTAGCGGGAATTATCAGCAGTACTTC. It yields the protein CASRTSGNYQQYF.

The J gene is TRBJ2-2, the V gene TRBV7-2; D is possibly TRBD1 (6 bases). The CDR3 is 16 amino acids. Germline V gene sequence: CDR1 SGHTA, CDR2 FQGNSA. The V end lost 5 bases, the J end lost 0 bases, and 13 bases lay between the germline ends. DNA for the CDR3: TGTGCCAGCAGCCTCCGGGACACCGCGAACACCGGGGAGCTGTTTTTT. The encoded protein is CASSLRDTANTGELFF.

This clone was recorded only once. V usage is TRBV4-3 and J usage is TRBJ2-1; 8 nucleotides match TRBD2. This CDR3 contains 16 residues. V lost 1 base, J lost 6 bases, and 8 bases stayed unmatched. Germline-derived CDR1 and CDR2 are LGHNA and YSLEER. The CDR3 DNA reads TGCGCCAGCAGCCAAGGCCCGGGACTAGGGGTCAATGAGCAGTTCTTC. Translation: CASSQGPGLGVNEQFF.

The chain carries TRBV7-8 and TRBJ1-5; D is undetermined. Germline assignment: CDR1 SGHVS and CDR2 FQNEAQ. V shed 2 bases and J shed 6 bases, with 5 bases lying between them. This CDR3 spans 12 amino acids. Here the CDR3 DNA reads TGTGCCAGCAGCTTATATAGTCAGCCCCAGCATTTT. Translating it yields CASSLYSQPQHF.

The rearrangement uses TRBV27 and TRBJ1-2; 8 nucleotides agree with TRBD1. Germline V gene lookup returns CDR1 MNHEY and CDR2 SMNVEV (reference sequence). Trimming removed 4 bases from V and 10 bases from J; junction bases left unmatched: 14. This CDR3 has 15 amino acids. This chain's CDR3 is CASSWFPDRASDYTF. As DNA, the CDR3 is TGTGCCAGCAGTTGGTTCCCGGACAGGGCTAGTGACTACACCTTC.

This chain connects TRBV6-5 to TRBJ2-2; D may be TRBD2 (6 bases). Trimming removed 2 bases at V and 8 bases at J, with 15 bases between. Looked up from germline, CDR1 is MNHEY and CDR2 is SVGAGI. This CDR3 comprises 15 residues. CDR3 nucleotides: TGTGCCAGCAGTTACCGGATAGACGGAGGGGGGGAGCTGTTTTTT. It specifies CASSYRIDGGGELFF.

The chain links TRBV12-5 to TRBJ2-4; D ambiguous. V was clipped by 6 bases and J by 0 bases, with 15 bases between them. The CDR3 extends over 16 amino acids. The germline gives CDR1 LGHNT, CDR2 FRNRAP. The CDR3 sequence is CASGPQAALAKNIQYF. In DNA form, the CDR3 reads TGTGCTAGTGGCCCCCAGGCGGCCCTAGCCAAAAACATTCAGTACTTC. The whole variable domain, filled in from reference TRBV12-5 and TRBJ2-4, reads DARVTQTPRHKVTEMGQEVTMRCQPILGHNTVFWYRQTMMQGLELLAYFRNRAPLDDSGMPKDRFSAEMPDATLATLKIQPSEPRDSAVYFCASGPQAALAKNIQYFGAGTRLSVL.

This clone was counted a few times. The same CDR3 also results from other DNA sequences found in this sample. The chain is built from TRBV11-2 and TRBJ2-7; D not certain. Trimming left V 2 bases short and J 3 bases short, with 5 bases between. There are 12 residues in the CDR3. The germline gives CDR1 SGHAT, CDR2 FQNNGV. CDR3 in DNA: TGTGCCAGCAGCTTATCCGGCTACGAGCAGTACTTC. Translating it yields CASSLSGYEQYF.

This chain connects TRBV11-3 to TRBJ2-3; the D gene is possibly TRBD1 (6 bases). This CDR3 has 14 amino acids. Trimming removed 5 bases at V and 0 bases at J, with 9 bases between. Per the germline V gene, CDR1 is SGHNT and CDR2 is YENEEA. The chain's CDR3 is CASSRQGSTDTQYF. CDR3 coding DNA: TGTGCCAGCAGCAGGCAGGGGAGCACAGATACGCAGTATTTT.

J is TRBJ1-2 and V is TRBV27; no firm D call. V was clipped by 6 bases and J by 5 bases, with 16 bases between them. Per germline, CDR1 MNHEY and CDR2 SMNVEV (reference sequence). This CDR3 spans 14 amino acids. The CDR3 here is CASSSLGSKYGYTF. Here the CDR3 DNA reads TGTGCCAGCAGCTCCCTCGGGAGTAAGTATGGCTACACCTTC.

This chain uses TRBV7-2 with TRBJ2-1, with TRBD2 matching 11 bases. This CDR3 region has 16 residues. CDR1 and CDR2 (germline): SGHTA, FQGNSA. The V segment lost 5 bases and the J segment 7 bases; nucleotides outside the gene matches: 10. CDR3 region: CASSKPTSGSGNEQFF. As DNA, the CDR3 is TGTGCCAGCAGCAAACCCACTAGCGGGAGTGGGAATGAGCAGTTCTTC.

This clone was counted a few times. The rearrangement joins TRBV30 to TRBJ2-2; the match to TRBD1 covers 8 bases. The V segment lost 0 bases and the J segment 3 bases; nucleotides outside the gene matches: 6. The CDR3 has 16 amino acids. The germline gives CDR1 GTSNPN, CDR2 SVGIG (reference sequence). The CDR3 spells CAWSVRWGQDTGELFF. DNA for the CDR3: TGTGCCTGGAGTGTACGATGGGGACAGGACACCGGGGAGCTGTTTTTT.

V usage is TRBV9 and J usage is TRBJ1-4; tentatively, D is TRBD1 (5 bases). Germline V lookup: CDR1 SGDLS, CDR2 YYNGEE. This CDR3 spans 16 amino acids. V lost 4 bases and J 7 bases, leaving 20 bases between the germline ends. For the CDR3, the DNA is TGTGCCAGCAGCCCGATTGAGGGGTGGGGGGGTGAAAAACTGTTTTTT. Its translation: CASSPIEGWGGEKLFF.

The chain's CDR3 is CASSSMKREGNTGELFF. In DNA, the CDR3 is TGTGCCAGCAGCTCAATGAAGCGGGAGGGAAACACCGGGGAGCTGTTTTTT. The chain carries TRBV7-9 and TRBJ2-2; 10 bases line up with TRBD2. Germline values: CDR1 SEHNR, CDR2 FQNEAQ (reference sequence). Germline trimming cut 4 bases from V and 2 bases from J; bases unmatched to any gene: 7. The CDR3 consists of 17 residues.

The rearrangement uses TRBV7-3 and TRBJ2-1, with 8 bases aligning to TRBD2. Germline loops: CDR1 SGHTA, CDR2 FQGTGA. The J segment lost 7 bases and the V segment lost 5 bases, leaving 19 bases of the junction unmatched. The CDR3 spans 18 residues. The DNA of the CDR3 is TGTGCCAGCAGCCCTACCCCGGGACTAGGGGGGACGGGGAATGAGCAGTTCTTC. It codes for CASSPTPGLGGTGNEQFF.